The 27 T cell receptor beta chains below all came from one sample that was sequenced in a study of beta chain features in type 1 diabetes. Findings of the study overall: People with Type 1 diabetes carried modestly yet significantly shorter TCRB CDR3s in all four CD4+ subsets.

These TCRs' antigens remain unknown. Expressed TCRB transcripts were sequenced because the entire RNA isolate underwent reverse transcription. Sequenced by immunoSEQ multiplex PCR; TCRdb stores in-frame clones only, minus some. The sample has 200,000 to 250,000 clones, approximately 14% seen once. Input material: naive CD4+ T cells from blood. These TCRs come from a man aged 25-40 years with type 1 diabetes.

V is TRBV18 and J is TRBJ2-7; 12 nucleotides agree with TRBD2. Germline V gene sequence: CDR1 KGHSH, CDR2 LQKENI. V shed 2 bases, J shed 4 bases, and the junction held 0 bases outside the gene matches. This CDR3 is built from 14 residues. The CDR3 sequence: CASSPTSGRYEQYF. CDR3 nucleotides: TGTGCCAGCTCACCAACTAGCGGGAGGTACGAGCAGTACTTC. The entire variable domain, with the rest obtained from reference TRBV18 and TRBJ2-7, is as follows: NAGVMQNPRHLVRRRGQEARLRCSPMKGHSHVYWYRQLPEEGLKFMVYLQKENIIDESGMPKERFSAEFPKEGPSILRIQQVVRGDSAAYFCASSPTSGRYEQYFGPGTRLTVT.

This clone was counted only a few times. The chain joins TRBV19 to TRBJ1-2, with 7 nucleotides matching TRBD1. This CDR3 is 16 amino acids long. Germline lookup yields CDR1 LNHDA and CDR2 SQIVND (reference sequence). The ends lost 8 bases at V and 8 bases at J; junction bases unmatched: 20. The CDR3 is CASRPRGTGAALGYTF. The CDR3 DNA is TGTGCCAGTCGCCCGCGAGGTACAGGGGCCGCCTTGGGCTACACCTTC.

This chain joins TRBV9 and TRBJ2-7; TRBD1 agrees at 7 bases. The germline gives CDR1 SGDLS, CDR2 YYNGEE. Trimming at V came to 2 bases and at J to 0 bases, leaving 5 bases not matched to a gene. The CDR3 consists of 15 residues. As DNA, the CDR3 is TGTGCCAGCAGCGTGTCGACAGGGACCTCCTACGAGCAGTACTTC. Its protein is CASSVSTGTSYEQYF. Full variable domain (outside the CDR3, taken from reference TRBV9 and TRBJ2-7): DSGVTQTPKHLITATGQRVTLRCSPRSGDLSVYWYQQSLDQGLQFLIQYYNGEERAKGNILERFSAQQFPDLHSELNLSSLELGDSALYFCASSVSTGTSYEQYFGPGTRLTVT.

The sample holds a few counts of this clone. The chain links TRBV11-2 to TRBJ2-2; tentative D call: TRBD1 (6 bases). CDR3 length: 14 amino acids. V lost 4 bases and J 4 bases, leaving 10 bases between the germline ends. Germline lookup yields CDR1 SGHAT and CDR2 FQNNGV. The CDR3 is CASSSQGSTGELFF. The CDR3 coding sequence is TGTGCCAGCAGCTCACAGGGTTCCACCGGGGAGCTGTTTTTT. The full variable domain, with the rest looked up from reference TRBV11-2 and TRBJ2-2, is EAGVAQSPRYKIIEKRQSVAFWCNPISGHATLYWYQQILGQGPKLLIQFQNNGVVDDSQLPKDRFSAERLKGVDSTLKIQPAKLEDSAVYLCASSSQGSTGELFFGEGSRLTVL.

This clone was detected a few times. This chain links TRBV19 with TRBJ2-5; 13 nucleotides align to TRBD2. Germline V gene data show CDR1 as LNHDA and CDR2 as SQIVND (reference sequence). The CDR3 has 16 amino acids. The V gene end was trimmed by 4 bases and the J gene end by 4 bases; junction bases not matched to a gene: 6. The CDR3 DNA reads TGTGCCAGTAGTACCGGACTAGCGGGAGTTCGAGAGACCCAGTACTTC. It codes for CASSTGLAGVRETQYF.

The rearrangement uses TRBV11-2 and TRBJ2-1; weak D call: TRBD2 (5 bases). This CDR3 region has 11 residues. Germline-derived CDR1 and CDR2 are SGHAT and FQNNGV. The ends were cut back, 6 bases at V and 9 bases at J, with 9 bases in the middle. The CDR3 here is CASSKRLEQFF. In DNA form, the CDR3 reads TGTGCCAGCAGTAAGCGGCTTGAGCAGTTCTTC.

The chain recombines TRBV6-5 with TRBJ1-1, with 9 bases identical to TRBD1. The length of the CDR3 is 14 residues. The germline gives CDR1 MNHEY, CDR2 SVGAGI. Unmatched junction bases numbered 7, after V lost 10 bases and J lost 1 base. For the CDR3, the DNA is TGTGCCACCAGAACAGGGGGCAAGAACACTGAAGCTTTCTTT. Protein sequence: CATRTGGKNTEAFF.

This clone was seen a single time. The V gene is TRBV14, the J gene TRBJ1-2, with a tentative D call TRBD1 (6 bases). Germline lookup yields CDR1 SGHDN and CDR2 FVKESK. The CDR3 totals 13 residues. V was trimmed by 2 bases and J by 4 bases, leaving 8 bases between them. CDR3 loop: CASSQQGSYGYTF. The DNA of the CDR3 is TGTGCCAGCAGCCAACAGGGGTCCTATGGCTACACCTTC.

This chain uses TRBV30 with TRBJ2-7; 9 bases map to TRBD2. J was trimmed by 6 bases and V by 0 bases; bases with no gene match: 3. The CDR3 extends over 13 amino acids. The germline V gene has CDR1 GTSNPN and CDR2 SVGIG (reference sequence). The DNA for the CDR3 is TGTGCCTGGAGTGTGGGACTAGCAGGCGAGCAGTACTTC. Translation: CAWSVGLAGEQYF.

This clone was seen a few times. The rearrangement links TRBV7-2 to TRBJ2-2; 8 bases line up with TRBD1. Per germline, CDR1 SGHTA and CDR2 FQGNSA. The CDR3 spans 15 residues. Losses at the gene ends were 5 bases for V and 4 bases for J; bases not matched to a gene: 6. The CDR3 protein is CASSPGQGGTGELFF. The CDR3 bases are TGTGCCAGCAGCCCCGGACAGGGCGGCACCGGGGAGCTGTTTTTT.

This clone was seen more than once but under ten times. The CDR3 DNA follows: TGTGCCAGCAGTAAGACAGTTAACACAGATACGCAGTATTTT. Its translation is CASSKTVNTDTQYF. The chain combines TRBV25-1 with TRBJ2-3; possible D gene TRBD1, 5 bases. Germline values: CDR1 MGHDK, CDR2 SYGVNS. CDR3 length: 14 amino acids. Trimming took 5 bases from V and 2 from J, leaving 11 bases between them.

J is TRBJ2-7 and V is TRBV15; D perhaps matches TRBD2 (6 bases). CDR1 and CDR2 (germline): LNHNV, YYDKDF (reference sequence). The V end lost 1 base, the J end lost 3 bases, and 16 bases lay between the germline ends. The CDR3 totals 16 residues. The CDR3 bases are TGTGCCACCAGCAGAGGGGGAGGCAGGACTGACTACGAGCAGTACTTC. Translation gives CATSRGGGRTDYEQYF.

The chain links TRBV19 to TRBJ1-6; 9 positions match TRBD1. Germline loops: CDR1 LNHDA, CDR2 SQIVND (reference sequence). Unmatched junction bases numbered 11, after V lost 10 bases and J lost 10 bases. CDR3 length equals 14 residues. The CDR3: CATDRGGFGSPLHF. The CDR3 DNA reads as TGTGCCACTGACAGGGGGGGTTTCGGATCACCCCTCCACTTT.

This clone turned up a few times. The gene calls are TRBV12-5 and TRBJ2-7; 8 bases align to TRBD2. This CDR3 is built from 12 residues. The ends lost 8 bases at V and 0 bases at J; junction bases unmatched: 0. Germline V lookup: CDR1 LGHNT, CDR2 FRNRAP. DNA for the CDR3: TGTGCTAGTAGCGGGAGCTCCTACGAGCAGTACTTC. Translation: CASSGSSYEQYF.

This clone was detected only a few times. The V gene is TRBV10-3, the J gene TRBJ2-3, with 12 bases identical to TRBD2. Germline loops: CDR1 ENHRY, CDR2 SYGVKD. CDR3 length: 15 residues. After removal of 7 bases from V and 5 bases from J, the junction contained 7 bases not matched to a gene. The chain's CDR3 is CAITSSGGAGDTQYF. CDR3 DNA: TGTGCCATCACTTCTAGCGGGGGGGCCGGAGATACGCAGTATTTT.

This clone was observed a few times. The CDR3 nucleotides are TGTGCCAGCAGTTCCGGGACAGTATCGTATGGCTACACCTTC. Its protein product is CASSSGTVSYGYTF. The V and J genes are TRBV28 and TRBJ1-2; 7 nucleotides agree with TRBD1. Germline V gene data show CDR1 as MDHEN and CDR2 as SYDVKM. The V and J ends lost 4 bases and 5 bases, in that order; junction bases with no gene match: 7. The CDR3 sequence is 14 residues long.

This clone was detected only a few times. CDR3 nucleotides: TGCGCCAGCAGTACTCTAGCGGGGGGCAGATCTAGCACAGATACGCAGTATTTT. Translation gives CASSTLAGGRSSTDTQYF. V usage is TRBV23-1 and J usage is TRBJ2-3, with TRBD2 identical over 11 bases. TRBV23-1 is an open reading frame whose function is uncertain. The CDR3 totals 18 residues. The trim removed 5 bases at V and 0 bases at J, leaving 10 bases unmatched.

The table lists this clone with a few counts. The V and J genes are TRBV2 and TRBJ1-1; 7 bases agree with TRBD1. The CDR3 length is 13 residues. Germline assignment: CDR1 SNHLY and CDR2 FYNNEI. V gave up 7 bases and J gave up 5 bases; unmatched junction bases: 7. The CDR3 here is CASTEGAGTEAFF. CDR3 coding DNA: TGTGCCAGCACCGAGGGGGCGGGAACTGAAGCTTTCTTT.

Only a few counts were recorded for this clone. The J gene is TRBJ1-4, the V gene TRBV5-1; TRBD1 aligns across 11 bases. The CDR3 length is 17 residues. Looked up from germline, CDR1 is SGHRS and CDR2 is YFSETQ. The V gene end was trimmed by 4 bases and the J gene end by 6 bases; junction bases not matched to a gene: 11. The CDR3 spells CASSPAGTGQGDEKLFF. The CDR3 DNA reads as TGCGCCAGCAGCCCTGCCGGCACGGGACAGGGGGATGAAAAACTGTTTTTT.

The CDR3 DNA reads TGTGCCAGCGACGGCGGGAGCGAACAGTTCTTC. Residues: CASDGGSEQFF. The V and J genes are TRBV9 and TRBJ2-1; 7 bases agree with TRBD2. Germline CDR1 is SGDLS and CDR2 is YYNGEE. The CDR3 loop spans 11 amino acids. Trimming removed 7 bases from V and 13 bases from J; junction bases left unmatched: 8.

This clone was observed a few times. The rearrangement uses TRBV13 and TRBJ2-7, with 8 bases fitting TRBD2. Trimming at V came to 6 bases and at J to 2 bases, leaving 6 bases not matched to a gene. The CDR3 length is 14 residues. Germline loops: CDR1 PRHDT, CDR2 FYEKMQ (reference sequence). For the CDR3, the DNA is TGTGCCAGCAGACCTAGCGGGCTTACCTACGAGCAGTACTTC. Amino acid sequence: CASRPSGLTYEQYF.

The sample holds a few counts of this clone. The chain carries TRBV7-9 and TRBJ2-5; 8 bases agree with TRBD1. CDR1 is SEHNR, CDR2 FQNEAQ, per germline (reference sequence). The CDR3 runs to 14 residues. The J segment lost 2 bases and the V segment lost 4 bases, leaving 3 bases of the junction unmatched. The CDR3 loop is CASSSRTGQETQYF. In DNA form, the CDR3 reads TGTGCCAGCAGCTCCCGGACAGGGCAAGAGACCCAGTACTTC.

This clone was observed a few times. The genes are TRBV7-9 and TRBJ1-1, with 7 bases matching TRBD1. This CDR3 contains 13 residues. Germline V gene lookup returns CDR1 SEHNR and CDR2 FQNEAQ (reference sequence). Trimming cost V 3 bases and J 3 bases; bases outside gene matches: 1. The CDR3 nucleotides read TGTGCCAGCAGCTTTCAGGGGGACACTGAAGCTTTCTTT. This translates into CASSFQGDTEAFF.

In its sample, this clone was seen a few times. The chain is built from TRBV5-5 and TRBJ1-4; D may be TRBD1 (5 bases). V shed 1 base and J shed 5 bases, with 6 bases lying between them. The CDR3 contains 13 residues. The germline gives CDR1 SGHKS, CDR2 YYEKEE (reference sequence). As DNA, the CDR3 is TGTGCCAGCAGCTTGAACAGGAATGAAAAACTGTTTTTT. This gives the protein CASSLNRNEKLFF.

The V gene is TRBV5-6, the J gene TRBJ2-5, with D perhaps TRBD2 (6 bases). This CDR3 comprises 14 residues. V lost 3 bases, J lost 1 base, and 10 bases lay in between. Germline lookup yields CDR1 SGHDT and CDR2 YYEEEE. This chain's CDR3 is CASSWRGTQETQYF. In DNA form, the CDR3 reads TGTGCCAGCAGCTGGAGGGGTACCCAAGAGACCCAGTACTTC.

This sequence joins TRBV18 and TRBJ2-1; the D gene is possibly TRBD2 (5 bases). From germline, CDR1 is KGHSH and CDR2 LQKENI. V lost 3 bases to trimming and J lost 5 bases, with 14 bases between them. There are 15 residues in the CDR3. This chain's CDR3 is CASSPQKGADNEQFF. The CDR3 DNA reads as TGTGCCAGCTCACCCCAGAAAGGAGCGGACAATGAGCAGTTCTTC.

The CDR3 protein is CASRQTGSNEQYF. The CDR3 DNA follows: TGTGCCAGCAGACAGACGGGGTCTAACGAGCAGTACTTC. The chain couples TRBV6-5 to TRBJ2-7; tentatively, D is TRBD2 (5 bases). CDR3 length: 13 amino acids. With 6 bases removed from V and 5 bases from J, the gap between germline ends came to 14 bases. CDR1 MNHEY and CDR2 SVGAGI come from the germline V gene.